The present T cell receptor (beta chain) was sequenced within a study of T cell clonality in common variable immunodeficiency. Germline V gene data show CDR1 as LGHNA and CDR2 as YNFKEQ. The CDR3 is made up of 13 amino acids. V was shortened by 4 bases and J by 8 bases, with 12 bases between the two germline ends. The data were produced by immunoSEQ multiplex PCR, yet TCRdb's version contains in-frame clones alone and is incomplete. The sample contains more than 35,000 clones, none occurring once; 0.95% lies in the top ten. Caucasian heritage predominated among both patients and controls. This clone was picked up many times. Antigen specificity is unknown. The read terminates 3 residues ahead of where the CDR3 ends, so the germline J gene completes it. Overall study findings and caveats: CVID subjects shared fewer TCRbeta clones than healthy controls did.

The rearrangement links TRBV4-2 to TRBJ2-1, with D possibly matching TRBD2 (6 bases). The sample comprised peripheral blood mononuclear cells. The receptor was isolated from a person aged 18 to 70 in good health. CDR3 in amino acids: CASSPTSFDEQFF. The sequenced part of the CDR3 DNA is TGTGCCAGCAGCCCGACTAGTTTCGATGAG.